Listed below are T cell receptor beta chains from one sample, sequenced in a study of cytomegalovirus exposure and HLA in healthy donors. Produced via immunoSEQ multiplex PCR; TCRdb's table is partial and in-frame only. This table holds about 180,000 clones, about 80% found once. The specimen sequenced was PBMCs. These receptors all stem from a man aged 18 to 30 in good health and CMV-seronegative. Both conserved end residues are part of each CDR3. The D gene is left open where the match is weak. Expanded clones are given a class, and other clones once, few, many or no size at all.

j_gene: TRBJ1-1
v_gene: TRBV29-1
d_gene: TRBD1
abundance: .
CDR3aa: CSVGRRQGGTEAFF
CDR3nt: TGCAGCGTTGGGAGACGACAGGGCGGTACTGAAGCTTTCTTT

j_gene: TRBJ1-4
v_gene: TRBV15
d_gene: .
abundance: .
CDR3aa: CATSSAYLGDEKLFF
CDR3nt: TGTGCCACCAGCAGTGCGTACTTGGGCGATGAAAAACTGTTTTTT

j_gene: TRBJ1-4
v_gene: TRBV7-6
d_gene: .
abundance: .
CDR3aa: CASSRADNNEKLFF
CDR3nt: TGTGCCAGCAGCCGGGCGGACAATAATGAAAAACTGTTTTTT

j_gene: TRBJ2-5
v_gene: TRBV15
d_gene: .
abundance: .
CDR3aa: CATSRTWDLKETQYF
CDR3nt: TGTGCCACCAGCAGAACCTGGGACTTGAAAGAGACCCAGTACTTC

j_gene: TRBJ1-6
v_gene: TRBV27
d_gene: .
abundance: .
CDR3aa: CASSLEVSGGNSPLHF
CDR3nt: TGTGCCAGCAGTTTAGAGGTTTCGGGGGGTAATTCACCCCTCCACTTT

j_gene: TRBJ1-1
v_gene: TRBV5-6
d_gene: TRBD1
abundance: few
CDR3aa: CASSWDRMNTEAFF
CDR3nt: TGTGCCAGCAGCTGGGACAGGATGAACACTGAAGCTTTCTTT

j_gene: TRBJ2-7
v_gene: TRBV5-6
d_gene: .
abundance: .
CDR3aa: CASSLEGLVYEQYF
CDR3nt: TGTGCCAGCAGCTTGGAGGGGTTAGTCTACGAGCAGTACTTC

j_gene: TRBJ2-5
v_gene: TRBV25-1
d_gene: .
abundance: .
CDR3aa: CASSDTGKRQETQYF
CDR3nt: TGTGCCAGCAGTGACACAGGGAAGCGGCAAGAGACCCAGTACTTC

j_gene: TRBJ1-1
v_gene: TRBV5-5
d_gene: .
abundance: .
CDR3aa: CASSSGYTEAFF
CDR3nt: TGTGCCAGCAGCTCAGGGTATACTGAAGCTTTCTTT

j_gene: TRBJ2-5
v_gene: TRBV19
d_gene: TRBD1
abundance: .
CDR3aa: CASKQGAQYETQYF
CDR3nt: TGTGCCAGTAAACAGGGGGCGCAGTACGAGACCCAGTACTTC

j_gene: TRBJ2-1
v_gene: TRBV4-2
d_gene: .
abundance: few
CDR3aa: CASSQDLQGSPPNEQFF
CDR3nt: TGTGCCAGCAGCCAAGATTTGCAGGGATCCCCCCCCAATGAGCAGTTCTTC

j_gene: TRBJ2-7
v_gene: TRBV5-1
d_gene: TRBD2
abundance: .
CDR3aa: CASSQRLAGPYEQYF
CDR3nt: TGCGCCAGCAGTCAGCGCCTAGCGGGACCCTACGAGCAGTACTTC

j_gene: TRBJ1-1
v_gene: TRBV10-2
d_gene: TRBD1
abundance: .
CDR3aa: CASSVQGAQTLDTEAFF
CDR3nt: TGCGCCAGCAGTGTTCAGGGGGCGCAGACGTTGGACACTGAAGCTTTCTTT

j_gene: TRBJ1-1
v_gene: TRBV29-1
d_gene: TRBD1
abundance: .
CDR3aa: CSTRQGDTEAFF
CDR3nt: TGCAGCACCCGACAGGGCGACACTGAAGCTTTCTTT

j_gene: TRBJ1-2
v_gene: TRBV6-1
d_gene: .
abundance: .
CDR3aa: CASRPTGAYGYTF
CDR3nt: TGTGCCAGCAGGCCGACAGGTGCCTATGGCTACACCTTC

j_gene: TRBJ1-4
v_gene: TRBV7-2
d_gene: .
abundance: few
CDR3aa: CASSSPDSETFATNEKLFF
CDR3nt: TGTGCCAGCAGCTCCCCGGACAGTGAGACATTTGCAACTAATGAAAAACTGTTTTTT

j_gene: TRBJ2-2
v_gene: TRBV6-1
d_gene: TRBD2
abundance: .
CDR3aa: CASSEVFAGATTGELFF
CDR3nt: TGTGCCAGCAGTGAAGTGTTCGCGGGAGCCACCACCGGGGAGCTGTTTTTT

j_gene: TRBJ1-6
v_gene: TRBV4-1
d_gene: .
abundance: .
CDR3aa: CASSLDIWSSYNSPLHF
CDR3nt: TGCGCCAGCAGCCTGGACATTTGGAGCTCCTATAATTCACCCCTCCACTTT

j_gene: TRBJ2-7
v_gene: TRBV29-1
d_gene: .
abundance: .
CDR3aa: CSVVQDMREQYF
CDR3nt: TGCAGCGTTGTCCAGGATATGCGCGAGCAGTACTTC

j_gene: TRBJ2-3
v_gene: TRBV29-1
d_gene: TRBD2
abundance: .
CDR3aa: CSVVIGSGTRRYF
CDR3nt: TGCAGCGTTGTAATCGGGTCGGGGACTAGAAGGTATTTT

j_gene: TRBJ1-1
v_gene: TRBV7-2
d_gene: TRBD1
abundance: .
CDR3aa: CASSQTGNEAFF
CDR3nt: TGTGCCAGCAGCCAGACAGGGAATGAAGCTTTCTTT

j_gene: TRBJ2-1
v_gene: TRBV19
d_gene: TRBD2
abundance: .
CDR3aa: CASSSSSGTLNEQFF
CDR3nt: TGTGCCAGTAGTAGCTCTAGCGGGACCCTCAATGAGCAGTTCTTC

j_gene: TRBJ2-7
v_gene: TRBV9
d_gene: .
abundance: .
CDR3aa: CASSVAAQSYEQYF
CDR3nt: TGTGCCAGCAGCGTAGCTGCCCAGTCCTACGAGCAGTACTTC

j_gene: TRBJ1-3
v_gene: TRBV5-4
d_gene: TRBD1
abundance: .
CDR3aa: CASSQQGFGLGNTIYF
CDR3nt: TGTGCCAGCAGCCAACAGGGGTTCGGCCTTGGAAACACCATATATTTT

j_gene: TRBJ2-3
v_gene: TRBV10-2
d_gene: TRBD2
abundance: few
CDR3aa: CASRPVGTITDTQYF
CDR3nt: TGCGCCAGCAGACCAGTGGGGACTATCACAGATACGCAGTATTTT

j_gene: TRBJ2-2
v_gene: TRBV19
d_gene: .
abundance: once
CDR3aa: CASSTSAGAPGELFF
CDR3nt: TGTGCCAGTAGTACCTCGGCGGGGGCGCCCGGGGAGCTGTTTTTT

j_gene: TRBJ1-4
v_gene: TRBV4-2
d_gene: .
abundance: once
CDR3aa: CASSQDIGGEAEKLFF
CDR3nt: TGTGCCAGCAGCCAAGATATTGGGGGGGAGGCTGAAAAACTGTTTTTT

j_gene: TRBJ2-3
v_gene: TRBV4-2
d_gene: TRBD2
abundance: once
CDR3aa: CASSQESGASGGTDTQYF
CDR3nt: TGTGCCAGCAGCCAAGAAAGTGGGGCTAGCGGGGGCACAGATACGCAGTATTTT

j_gene: TRBJ2-5
v_gene: TRBV30
d_gene: .
abundance: few
CDR3aa: CAWSRDSSGGETQYF
CDR3nt: TGTGCCTGGAGCCGGGACAGTTCTGGAGGGGAGACCCAGTACTTC

j_gene: TRBJ2-7
v_gene: TRBV11-1
d_gene: .
abundance: once
CDR3aa: CASSWTGAGGEQYF
CDR3nt: TGTGCCAGCAGCTGGACAGGGGCGGGAGGCGAGCAGTACTTC

j_gene: TRBJ2-7
v_gene: TRBV7-8
d_gene: .
abundance: once
CDR3aa: CASSLELQTYEQYF
CDR3nt: TGTGCCAGCAGCTTAGAATTGCAGACCTACGAGCAGTACTTC

j_gene: TRBJ2-1
v_gene: TRBV7-2
d_gene: TRBD2
abundance: .
CDR3aa: CASSSVASGSSYNEQFF
CDR3nt: TGTGCCAGCAGCTCCGTAGCTAGCGGGAGTTCCTACAATGAGCAGTTCTTC

j_gene: TRBJ2-7
v_gene: TRBV19
d_gene: TRBD1
abundance: .
CDR3aa: CASRRQGLDEQYF
CDR3nt: TGTGCCAGTAGAAGACAGGGGTTGGACGAGCAGTACTTC

j_gene: TRBJ1-2
v_gene: TRBV27
d_gene: .
abundance: .
CDR3aa: CASMGPTTGGPYGYTF
CDR3nt: TGTGCCAGCATGGGCCCTACAACAGGTGGGCCCTATGGCTACACCTTC

j_gene: TRBJ2-1
v_gene: TRBV13
d_gene: TRBD2
abundance: .
CDR3aa: CASRTSRGGPSNEQFF
CDR3nt: TGTGCCAGCAGGACCTCCCGGGGGGGGCCTTCGAATGAGCAGTTCTTC

j_gene: TRBJ2-6
v_gene: TRBV5-4
d_gene: .
abundance: .
CDR3aa: CASSLKQGGANVLTF
CDR3nt: TGTGCCAGCAGCTTAAAACAGGGTGGGGCCAACGTCCTGACTTTC

j_gene: TRBJ1-2
v_gene: TRBV19
d_gene: TRBD1
abundance: .
CDR3aa: CASSISRGRDGYTF
CDR3nt: TGTGCCAGTAGTATAAGCAGGGGGAGAGACGGCTACACCTTC

j_gene: TRBJ2-4
v_gene: TRBV7-9
d_gene: TRBD1
abundance: .
CDR3aa: CASSLWDRDAIQYF
CDR3nt: TGTGCCAGCAGCTTATGGGACAGGGACGCCATTCAGTACTTC

j_gene: TRBJ2-1
v_gene: TRBV30
d_gene: .
abundance: .
CDR3aa: CAWRRGGTNTYNEQFF
CDR3nt: TGTGCCTGGAGGAGGGGGGGCACGAATACCTACAATGAGCAGTTCTTC

j_gene: TRBJ1-2
v_gene: TRBV7-6
d_gene: .
abundance: .
CDR3aa: CASSPGAPWGYTF
CDR3nt: TGTGCCAGCAGCCCAGGGGCCCCCTGGGGCTACACCTTC

j_gene: TRBJ1-5
v_gene: TRBV9
d_gene: TRBD1
abundance: .
CDR3aa: CASSAGQGTGQPQHF
CDR3nt: TGTGCCAGCAGTGCGGGACAGGGAACCGGACAGCCCCAGCATTTT

j_gene: TRBJ1-1
v_gene: TRBV6-1
d_gene: .
abundance: few
CDR3aa: CASSEAIEDTSGAFF
CDR3nt: TGTGCCAGCAGTGAAGCAATTGAGGACACCTCGGGAGCTTTCTTT

j_gene: TRBJ2-7
v_gene: TRBV11-3
d_gene: TRBD2
abundance: .
CDR3aa: CASSPRIAGFYEQYF
CDR3nt: TGTGCCAGCAGCCCCCGAATAGCGGGATTCTACGAGCAGTACTTC

j_gene: TRBJ2-7
v_gene: TRBV13
d_gene: .
abundance: few
CDR3aa: CASTARGRYEQYF
CDR3nt: TGTGCCAGCACCGCCCGGGGTCGGTACGAGCAGTACTTC

j_gene: TRBJ2-5
v_gene: TRBV5-1
d_gene: TRBD2
abundance: .
CDR3aa: CASSLAGLGEETQYF
CDR3nt: TGCGCCAGCAGCTTGGCCGGACTAGGTGAGGAGACCCAGTACTTC

j_gene: TRBJ2-4
v_gene: TRBV25-1
d_gene: .
abundance: .
CDR3aa: CASVVTGIQYF
CDR3nt: TGTGCCAGCGTCGTAACGGGCATTCAGTACTTC

j_gene: TRBJ2-1
v_gene: TRBV5-1
d_gene: .
abundance: .
CDR3aa: CASSLADSTYNEQFF
CDR3nt: TGCGCCAGCAGCTTGGCGGACAGCACCTACAATGAGCAGTTCTTC

j_gene: TRBJ1-6
v_gene: TRBV7-6
d_gene: .
abundance: .
CDR3aa: CASSLLTGDNSPLHF
CDR3nt: TGTGCCAGCAGCTTGCTGACCGGGGATAATTCACCCCTCCACTTT

j_gene: TRBJ1-1
v_gene: TRBV7-9
d_gene: .
abundance: once
CDR3aa: CASSLQGSQAFF
CDR3nt: TGTGCCAGCAGCCTACAGGGATCGCAAGCTTTCTTT

j_gene: TRBJ2-2
v_gene: TRBV7-3
d_gene: .
abundance: .
CDR3aa: CASSLLGVGTGELFF
CDR3nt: TGTGCCAGCAGCTTACTAGGGGTTGGGACCGGGGAGCTGTTTTTT

j_gene: TRBJ2-7
v_gene: TRBV11-2
d_gene: TRBD2
abundance: .
CDR3aa: CASSLVWLAGSYEQYF
CDR3nt: TGTGCCAGCAGCTTAGTCTGGCTAGCGGGCTCCTACGAGCAGTACTTC

j_gene: TRBJ2-6
v_gene: TRBV11-2
d_gene: TRBD1
abundance: few
CDR3aa: CASSPPDRGDSLGALTF
CDR3nt: TGTGCCAGCAGCCCCCCCGACAGGGGCGATTCCCTTGGCGCCCTGACTTTC

j_gene: TRBJ2-1
v_gene: TRBV2
d_gene: TRBD1
abundance: .
CDR3aa: CASSDQDRGNEQFF
CDR3nt: TGTGCCAGCAGCGACCAGGACAGGGGCAATGAGCAGTTCTTC

j_gene: TRBJ2-6
v_gene: TRBV19
d_gene: TRBD2
abundance: .
CDR3aa: CASRRGVSGANVLTF
CDR3nt: TGTGCCAGTAGACGGGGGGTCTCTGGGGCCAACGTCCTGACTTTC